Listed below are T cell receptor beta chains from one sample, sequenced in a study of shared clonotypes between healthy human individuals. Measured with immunoSEQ multiplex PCR; TCRdb has only the in-frame clones, and not every one. Of more than 900,000 clones listed, around 82% were seen once; the top ten hold roughly 0.57%. Sample: memory CD4+ T cells from PBMCs. The receptor set was obtained from a man aged 18 to 30 in good health. Some clones in this sample may be carry-over from other donors' samples. Each CDR3 is given with its conserved first and last residue. D genes are given only for firm matches. Clone size appears in some rows only: once, few, many, or a class for an expanded clone.

d_call j_call v_call clone_size cdr3_nt cdr3_aa
- TRBJ2-5 TRBV29-1 - TGCAGCGCCGACGGGGGCAGGCAAGAGACCCAGTACTTC CSADGGRQETQYF
- TRBJ2-1 TRBV7-9 - TGTGCCAGCAGCTCCCCTCAGGGAAAGCAGTTCTTC CASSSPQGKQFF
- TRBJ2-3 TRBV5-1 - TGCGCCAGCAGCTTGGGCGGTTCAGATACGCAGTATTTT CASSLGGSDTQYF
TRBD1 TRBJ1-3 TRBV9 - TGTGCCAGCAGCACAAGGGGACAGTTCTCTGGAAACACCATATATTTT CASSTRGQFSGNTIYF
TRBD1 TRBJ1-5 TRBV19 - TGTGCCAGTAGTATAGGGGACAGGGCGATCCAGCATTTT CASSIGDRAIQHF
- TRBJ2-5 TRBV9 - TGTGCCAGCAGCGTAGGGGGGCAGGCACCCTTCCAAGAGACCCAGTACTTC CASSVGGQAPFQETQYF
TRBD2 TRBJ2-7 TRBV5-1 - TGCGCCAGCAGCAGAGCCACCGGGACTAGCGGGGTCAACGAGCAGTACTTC CASSRATGTSGVNEQYF
- TRBJ2-1 TRBV7-8 once TGTGCCAGCAGCTTAAGGGGGAGTCGGTACAATGAGCAGTTCTTC CASSLRGSRYNEQFF
- TRBJ2-5 TRBV10-1 - TGCGCCAGCAGTGAGGGATGGGCTCGGGAGACCCAGTACTTC CASSEGWARETQYF
- TRBJ2-1 TRBV2 - TGTGCCAGCAGTGAAACCCTAGCCGGTGAGCAGTTCTTC CASSETLAGEQFF
- TRBJ2-1 TRBV6-5 - TGTGCCAGTCGGGGTGCGGAGCCGGGTAAAAATGAGCAGTTCTTC CASRGAEPGKNEQFF
- TRBJ2-4 TRBV21-1 - TGTGCCAGCAGCGGCGGACCTACCTTACACATTCAGTACTTC CASSGGPTLHIQYF
- TRBJ1-3 TRBV30 - TGTGCCTGGAGTTCCGGGAACACCATATATTTT CAWSSGNTIYF
- TRBJ1-3 TRBV11-2 few TGTGCCAGCAGCACGGAGGGAAACACCATATATTTT CASSTEGNTIYF
- TRBJ1-2 TRBV6-5 - TGTGCCAGCGGGGAAAGGGGGTCCTATGGCTACACCTTC CASGERGSYGYTF
- TRBJ1-3 TRBV13 few TGTGCCAGCAGCTTCCAAAACACCATATATTTT CASSFQNTIYF
- TRBJ2-2 TRBV5-1 - TGCGCCAGCAGCTTAGTTCCGGGTGGACCTCTACCCGGGGAGCTGTTTTTT CASSLVPGGPLPGELFF
- TRBJ2-5 TRBV28 - TGTGCCAGCAGCTTACAGGGTCGTCAAGAGACCCAGTACTTC CASSLQGRQETQYF
TRBD2 TRBJ2-3 TRBV2 few TGTGCCAGCAGTACGCGGGAGGGAGATACGCAGTATTTT CASSTREGDTQYF
- TRBJ1-1 TRBV11-3 - TGTGCCAGCAGCCCGGGCCTGAACACTGAAGCTTTCTTT CASSPGLNTEAFF
TRBD2 TRBJ2-5 TRBV10-3 - TGTGCCATCAGGGGGGGACTAGCGGGAACCCAAGAGACCCAGTACTTC CAIRGGLAGTQETQYF
TRBD1 TRBJ2-3 TRBV5-4 - TGTGCCAGCAGCTTGCCCCGACAGGGTGGGGATACGCAGTATTTT CASSLPRQGGDTQYF
TRBD2 TRBJ2-3 TRBV7-2 - TGTGCCAGCAGCCCGCGACTAGCGGGAGGGCCGGATGCAGATACGCAGTATTTT CASSPRLAGGPDADTQYF
- TRBJ1-5 TRBV11-2 - TGTGCCAGCAGCTTAGGGGGACATAGAAATCAGCCCCAGCATTTT CASSLGGHRNQPQHF
- TRBJ1-4 TRBV4-3 - TGCGCCAGCAGCCAAGGAAAGGGGCATAGTGAAAAACTGTTTTTT CASSQGKGHSEKLFF
TRBD1 TRBJ1-2 TRBV18 - TGTGCCAGCTCACCGGAGTCCAGGGGGGTCGGTGGCTACACCTTC CASSPESRGVGGYTF
- TRBJ1-2 TRBV19 - TGTGCCAGTTCCCAGGGTGGGTACTATGGCTACACCTTC CASSQGGYYGYTF
- TRBJ2-3 TRBV14 - TGTGCCAGCAGCCGTTCCCTCATTATCGGGACAGATACGCAGTATTTT CASSRSLIIGTDTQYF
- TRBJ2-3 TRBV18 - TGTGCCAGCTCACCCCATATGTCGGATACGCAGTATTTT CASSPHMSDTQYF
- TRBJ2-5 TRBV7-2 - TGTGCCAGCAGCTTGGGGTCGGGGGGCCAGCGAAAGACCCAGTACTTC CASSLGSGGQRKTQYF
TRBD2 TRBJ2-1 TRBV7-9 - TGTGCCAGCAGCTCGAGCGCGGGAGGGCCCTCCTACAATGAGCAGTTCTTC CASSSSAGGPSYNEQFF
- TRBJ2-1 TRBV11-3 - TGTGCCAGCAGCTTAACCCTGGGAGCAAGGAATGAGCAGTTCTTC CASSLTLGARNEQFF
- TRBJ2-3 TRBV6-6 - TGTGCCAGCAGTTATTCGAGGGGAGCCACAGATACGCAGTATTTT CASSYSRGATDTQYF
- TRBJ2-7 TRBV7-9 - TGTGCCAGCAGCTCCTCAAGGAGCTCCTACGAGCAGTACTTC CASSSSRSSYEQYF
- TRBJ1-1 TRBV21-1 - TGTGCCAGCAGCAAAGGGGCAGGGAGGGACACTGAAGCTTTCTTT CASSKGAGRDTEAFF
- TRBJ2-2 TRBV6-1 once TGTGCCAGCAGTACACAGGTCGGGGAGCTGTTTTTT CASSTQVGELFF
- TRBJ2-2 TRBV28 - TGTGCCAGCCGTATGGGAGTTACCGGGGAGCTGTTTTTT CASRMGVTGELFF
TRBD1 TRBJ2-1 TRBV7-3 - TGTGCCAGCAGCTCCCTGGGACAGGTCTACAATGAGCAGTTCTTC CASSSLGQVYNEQFF
- TRBJ2-7 TRBV19 - TGTGCCAGTAGTATAGGCGGCTCCTACGAGCAGTACTTC CASSIGGSYEQYF
- TRBJ2-7 TRBV7-2 - TGTGCCAGCAGCCCCGGGAGCTACGAGCAGTACTTC CASSPGSYEQYF
- TRBJ2-5 TRBV25-1 - TGTGCCAGCAGTACTGGGGGGACGTTAGAGACCCAGTACTTC CASSTGGTLETQYF
- TRBJ1-2 TRBV10-3 - TGTGCCGTTCGGCAAGGAGGGGTTTATGGCTACACCTTC CAVRQGGVYGYTF
TRBD2 TRBJ2-1 TRBV28 - TGTGCCAGCAGTGCATCTAGCGGGAGGTACCACAATGAGCAGTTCTTC CASSASSGRYHNEQFF
- TRBJ2-2 TRBV7-7 - TGTGCCAGCAGCCCCATCCTTCAGGGGAACACCGGGGAGCTGTTTTTT CASSPILQGNTGELFF
- TRBJ2-7 TRBV5-1 - TGCGCCAGCAGCGGAGACCGGGACTTAACCTACGAGCAGTACTTC CASSGDRDLTYEQYF
- TRBJ2-6 TRBV6-5 - TGTGCCAGCAGTTCCGGCCTTCTGGGAGGGGCCAACGTCCTGACTTTC CASSSGLLGGANVLTF
TRBD1 TRBJ2-7 TRBV6-5 - TGTGCCAGCAGCCCCGGGACAGGGGCCACCTACGAGCAGTACTTC CASSPGTGATYEQYF
TRBD1 TRBJ2-5 TRBV7-3 - TGTGCCAGCAGCTTAACGACAGGGTTTGGGAAGACCCAGTACTTC CASSLTTGFGKTQYF
- TRBJ1-1 TRBV6-5 - TGTGCCAGCAGTTACTCGGGGCGGTTTGGGGACACTGAAGCTTTCTTT CASSYSGRFGDTEAFF
TRBD1 TRBJ1-5 TRBV6-1 - TGTGCCAGCAGTGCGAGAGCCGGGACAGGGACCCCACAGCCCCAGCATTTT CASSARAGTGTPQPQHF
- TRBJ2-5 TRBV5-1 - TGCGCCAGCAGCTTGGCCTTAGTAGCTGCTGGGGGAGAGACCCAGTACTTC CASSLALVAAGGETQYF
- TRBJ2-3 TRBV28 - TGTGCCAGCAGTCTTCCCAGGACGCATAGCACAGATACGCAGTATTTT CASSLPRTHSTDTQYF
TRBD2 TRBJ2-1 TRBV7-2 - TGTGCCAGCAGCCTCCGGACTAGCGGTTTCTACAATGAGCAGTTCTTC CASSLRTSGFYNEQFF
- TRBJ2-5 TRBV2 many TGTGCCAGCACCCGACAGCAAGAGACCCAGTACTTC CASTRQQETQYF
TRBD1 TRBJ1-5 TRBV27 - TGTGCCAGCAGTTTCATCACAGGGGGCCGACGCAATCAGCCCCAGCATTTT CASSFITGGRRNQPQHF
TRBD1 TRBJ2-7 TRBV6-6 - TGTGCCAGCAGCGAGACGGGACAGGGGCCTTACGAGCAGTACTTC CASSETGQGPYEQYF